A single sample is the source of the 8 T cell receptor beta chains below, sequenced in a study of blood T cell repertoires in COVID-19. Sequencing used immunoSEQ multiplex PCR; TCRdb keeps in-frame clones, though not all of them. Altogether about 140,000 clones are present, around nine tenths being singletons, with the ten largest covering more than 5%. The sample was peripheral blood. The receptors originated from a human donor in a cohort sampled during active COVID-19.

This chain joins TRBV19 and TRBJ1-6; D is unresolved. V lost 4 bases to trimming and J lost 4 bases, with 5 bases between them. Germline CDR1 and CDR2: LNHDA and SQIVND (reference sequence). The CDR3 is made up of 13 amino acids. The CDR3 reads CASSRQYNSPLHF. The CDR3 DNA reads TGTGCCAGTAGTAGGCAGTATAATTCACCCCTCCACTTT.

This clone was recorded only once. The V and J genes are TRBV5-1 and TRBJ2-5; 10 bases match TRBD2. CDR1 SGHRS and CDR2 YFSETQ come from the germline V gene. The V gene end was trimmed by 1 base and the J gene end by 4 bases; junction bases not matched to a gene: 4. This CDR3 is built from 15 residues. CDR3 sequence (DNA): TGCGCCAGCAGCTTGAGCGGGGGGGCTGGAGAGACCCAGTACTTC. Translated: CASSLSGGAGETQYF. Together with reference TRBV5-1 and TRBJ2-5, the CDR3 gives the full variable domain: KAGVTQTPRYLIKTRGQQVTLSCSPISGHRSVSWYQQTPGQGLQFLFEYFSETQRNKGNFPGRFSGRQFSNSRSEMNVSTLELGDSALYLCASSLSGGAGETQYFGPGTRLLVL.

The gene calls are TRBV5-4 and TRBJ1-1; D perhaps matches TRBD1 (6 bases). The CDR3 is 14 residues long. In germline, CDR1 is SGHNT, CDR2 YYREEE (reference sequence). V lost 7 bases, J lost 5 bases, and 18 bases lay in between. The CDR3 DNA reads as TGTGCCAGCCGAGCTCAGACAGGACGGACTGAAGCTTTCTTT. Protein product: CASRAQTGRTEAFF.

J is TRBJ2-5 and V is TRBV2; D is perhaps TRBD2 (5 bases). V lost 7 bases and J lost 1, with 16 bases in between. This CDR3 is 15 amino acids long. Germline loops: CDR1 SNHLY, CDR2 FYNNEI. CDR3 DNA sequence: TGTGCCAGCACTGGCCTTCCGGGAACCCAAGAGACCCAGTACTTC. It yields the protein CASTGLPGTQETQYF.

The CDR3 sequence is CACRPGGRGMNYGYTF. CDR3 in DNA: TGTGCATGCCGGCCAGGGGGGCGAGGAATGAACTATGGCTACACCTTC. The J gene is TRBJ1-2, the V gene TRBV2; the match to TRBD1 covers 7 bases. Germline lookup yields CDR1 SNHLY and CDR2 FYNNEI. The CDR3 is made up of 16 amino acids.

This clone was recorded a few times. The V call is TRBV7-8, the J call TRBJ1-2, with 8 bases lining up with TRBD1. There are 15 residues in the CDR3. Germline V lookup: CDR1 SGHVS, CDR2 FQNEAQ. V trimming: 5 bases; J trimming: 6 bases; junction bases outside the gene matches: 11. This CDR3 is CASSIPGTGVHGYTF. The CDR3 nucleotides read TGTGCCAGCAGCATTCCCGGGACAGGAGTCCATGGCTACACCTTC.

This clone was counted once. The CDR3 sequence is CASSQDTGSYEQYF. The CDR3 DNA sequence: TGCGCCAGCAGCCAAGATACAGGATCCTACGAGCAGTACTTC. V is TRBV4-1 and J is TRBJ2-7, with D perhaps TRBD1 (5 bases). Germline V gene lookup returns CDR1 MGHRA and CDR2 YSYEKL. Trimming cost V 0 bases and J 1 base, with 7 bases left between them. The CDR3 length is 14 residues.

The chain has TRBV3-1 (or the pseudogene TRBV3-2) and TRBJ1-3, with TRBD1 as a possible D gene (6 bases). V dropped 3 bases and J dropped 2 bases, with 11 bases sitting between them. Germline V CDR1 and CDR2: LGHDT, YNNKEL (reference sequence). This CDR3 contains 15 residues. The CDR3 coding sequence is TGTGCCAGCAGCCAGAACAGGGCACCTGGAAACACCATATATTTT. Its protein is CASSQNRAPGNTIYF.